The present T cell receptor beta chain was sequenced within a study of blood T cell repertoires in COVID-19 (dated by TCRdb to about 2020). About the investigation overall: The collaborator samples originated in the United States, Italy and Spain and spanned the acute and convalescent phases of COVID-19. HLA class I and class II types, where available, came from metadata supplied by the sample provider rather than from assay-based typing. The repertoires were released in a freely available public database intended as a resource for research on the immune response to SARS-CoV-2. The material from the prospective study consisted of cDNA or gDNA derived from T cells, B-cell-depleted T cells, or PBMCs. Deeply sampled blood TCRbeta repertoires from subjects exposed to, actively infected with, or recovered from COVID-19 were included in the dataset. A de-identified subject ID, COVID-19 status, age in years and sex were almost always included in the sample metadata. The samples were drawn from the first 160 participants of the ongoing ImmuneRACE study and from 950 to 1,500 subjects provided by 6 global collaborators.

Reading the germline V gene gives CDR1 SGHRS and CDR2 YFSETQ. Between the V and J ends, shortened by 5 bases and 5 bases respectively, the junction contains 19 bases. Its CDR3 holds 15 amino acids, cysteine through phenylalanine. Here the CDR3 DNA is all that survives: 45 bases in frame from base 1. The immunoSEQ Assay, a bias-controlled multiplex PCR, was used to amplify TCRbeta CDR3 regions from genomic DNA. Per the source publication's procedure: Within the assay, amplification of reference gene primers was used to estimate how many nucleated cells each sample contained. To quantify the absolute abundance of each unique TCRbeta CDR3 rearrangement, sequence reads were collapsed and filtered. For each sample, productive Simpson clonality was calculated as the square root of Simpson's diversity index across productive rearrangements. TCRdb limited this immuneACCESS table to in-frame rearrangements with V and J called. A share of clones is missing; checked studies link under half to unresolved V genes, and the rest is unexplained. The V and J calls and clone size are taken from that table; D and trimming were inferred from the DNA. This sample lists fewer than 250,000 clones; approximately 84% were detected once. The biggest ten clones account for 6% to 8.5% of the sample.

What the work shows at the level of the full study, not this receptor alone: How much clinical and demographic metadata was included differed by source and by participant, and the metadata was provided uncurated.

Collaborating institutions collected whole blood in K2EDTA tubes following their own protocols. For TCRbeta analysis, collaborators shipped samples as frozen whole blood, isolated PBMCs, or DNA extracted from either of those sample types. This clone was counted only a few times. Its antigen specificity is not known. No qualities accompany the bases; no much larger clone lies one base away. The sequence was collected from a woman in her forties or fifties with active or convalescent COVID-19. Sequencing was done on a sample of peripheral blood. Here the chain combines TRBV5-1 and TRBJ1-1; TRBD1 could be the D gene, as 5 bases match. The DNA sequence is given as TGCGCCAGCAGTACCCGGACAACCTTGGGGACTGAAGCTTTCTTT. It translates as CASSTRTTLGTEAFF.